Presented here are 15 T cell receptor beta chains from one specimen sequenced in a study of neurological immune-mediated disorders. Via MiXCR, TCRdb re-called the 5' RACE reads, giving one row per CDR3 protein. The repertoire holds more than 50,000 distinct CDR3 sequences, over 9.5% seen once, with roughly 1.9% in the top ten. Sequencing used PBMCs. The receptors derive from a man between 60 and 75 years old in good health.

The sample holds many counts of this clonotype. The chain links TRBV6-5 to TRBJ2-7, with D tentatively TRBD2 (5 bases). The CDR3 runs to 13 residues. Germline V gives CDR1 MNHEY, CDR2 SVGAGI. The V end was cut by 5 bases, the J end by 6 bases, with 14 bases between. CDR3 nucleotides: TGTGCCAGCAGTAACGGGGTCCCACGCGAGCAGTACTTC. Protein: CASSNGVPREQYF.

Ten or more counts support this clonotype. V is TRBV5-1 and J is TRBJ2-3; the D is unclear. Germline assignment: CDR1 SGHRS and CDR2 YFSETQ. CDR3 length equals 12 residues. V was shortened by 0 bases and J by 4 bases, with 3 bases between the two germline ends. CDR3 nucleotide sequence: TGCGCCAGCAGCTTGGACCCAGATACGCAGTATTTT. It translates to CASSLDPDTQYF.

In this sample, this clonotype turned up many times. The genes are TRBV3-1 and TRBJ2-1; 8 bases fit TRBD1. The CDR3 has 15 amino acids. Germline CDR1 LGHDT, CDR2 YNNKEL (reference sequence). The ends lost 4 bases at V and 7 bases at J; junction bases unmatched: 9. CDR3 sequence reads: CASSLFQGAGNEQFF. In DNA form, the CDR3 reads TGTGCCAGCAGCCTATTCCAGGGGGCGGGGAATGAGCAGTTCTTC.

The chain has TRBV20-1 and TRBJ2-3; TRBD2 matches at 9 bases. The CDR3 consists of 18 residues. Germline lookup yields CDR1 DFQATT and CDR2 SNEGSKA (reference sequence). With V trimmed by 1 base and J by 4 bases, 15 bases remained unmatched. DNA for the CDR3: TGCAGTGCTAGAGTGGCGAGCGGGGGGCCCCATCCCCCAGATACGCAGTATTTT. Encoded protein: CSARVASGGPHPPDTQYF.

In this sample, this clonotype turned up many times. The gene calls are TRBV20-1 and TRBJ2-7, with D possibly being TRBD2 (6 bases). Trimming shortened V by 7 bases and J by 2 bases, and 18 bases separated the two germline ends. The CDR3 totals 14 residues. CDR1 is DFQATT and CDR2 is SNEGSKA in the germline V gene (reference sequence). This CDR3 reads CSVLGRAGTYEQYF. DNA of the CDR3: TGCAGTGTCCTGGGCAGAGCGGGCACCTACGAGCAGTACTTC.

This clonotype came up many times. The rearrangement links TRBV6-2 or TRBV6-3 to TRBJ2-5; D gene unclear. Germline lookup yields CDR1 MNHEY and CDR2 SVGEGT. V lost 6 bases to trimming and J lost 4 bases, with 6 bases between them. The length of the CDR3 is 11 residues. This CDR3 reads CASSRLETQYF. In nucleotides, the CDR3 is TGTGCCAGCAGCCGGCTAGAGACCCAGTACTTC.

In its sample, this clonotype was seen many times. The chain couples TRBV11-2 to TRBJ2-2; D is unresolved. V was cut by 8 bases and J by 0 bases, with 7 bases left in between. Looked up from germline, CDR1 is SGHAT and CDR2 is FQNNGV. There are 13 residues in the CDR3. The CDR3 protein is CASGVTNTGELFF. DNA for the CDR3: TGTGCCAGCGGGGTGACGAACACCGGGGAGCTGTTTTTT.

This clonotype was detected only a few times. This chain uses TRBV20-1 with TRBJ1-4; TRBD1 matches 8 bases. The CDR3 sequence is 13 residues long. The V gene's germline CDR1 is DFQATT and CDR2 SNEGSKA (reference sequence). V was clipped by 6 bases and J by 7 bases; unmatched bases: 7. For the CDR3, the DNA is TGCAGTGCCAGGACAGGGTACGGTGAAAAACTGTTTTTT. Encoded protein: CSARTGYGEKLFF.

This clonotype occurred many times. DNA for the CDR3: TGCGCCAGCAGCCCTGAACAGGGGCAGGACACCGGGGAGCTGTTTTTT. It encodes CASSPEQGQDTGELFF. The genes are TRBV4-3 and TRBJ2-2, with 7 bases matching TRBD1. After removal of 4 bases from V and 3 bases from J, the junction contained 8 bases not matched to a gene. Germline loops: CDR1 LGHNA, CDR2 YSLEER. This CDR3 comprises 16 residues.

This clonotype was observed at least ten times. The V and J genes are TRBV5-1 and TRBJ1-1, with D tentatively TRBD1 (6 bases). This CDR3 has 13 residues. The germline V and J ends were trimmed by 3 bases and 6 bases, with 12 bases remaining between them. Germline loops: CDR1 SGHRS, CDR2 YFSETQ. Written as DNA, the CDR3 is TGCGCCAGCAGCTCCCATGGGGGCGCTGAAGCTTTCTTT. Translated, it gives CASSSHGGAEAFF.

At least ten counts were recorded for this clonotype. The V call is TRBV5-1, the J call TRBJ2-5; 9 bases line up with TRBD2. The length of the CDR3 is 15 residues. CDR1 is SGHRS and CDR2 is YFSETQ in the germline V gene. Trimming cost V 4 bases and J 4 bases; bases outside gene matches: 8. DNA of the CDR3: TGCGCCAGCAGCCTATCTAGCGGGGCTCCAGAGACCCAGTACTTC. Translation gives CASSLSSGAPETQYF.

This clonotype was detected ten times or more. This chain links TRBV3-1 with TRBJ2-6; D gene uncertain. The CDR3 sequence is 16 residues long. V lost 1 base to trimming and J lost 1 base, with 8 bases between them. CDR1 is LGHDT, CDR2 YNNKEL, per germline (reference sequence). The CDR3 protein is CASSQGVGSGANVLTF. The CDR3 DNA reads as TGTGCCAGCAGCCAAGGTGTAGGGTCTGGGGCCAACGTCCTGACTTTC.

This clonotype has a count of ten or more. The chain employs TRBV7-9 and TRBJ2-7; no clear D. The germline V gene has CDR1 SEHNR and CDR2 FQNEAQ (reference sequence). There are 13 residues in the CDR3. The germline V and J ends were trimmed by 1 base and 4 bases, with 8 bases remaining between them. CDR3 sequence (DNA): TGTGCCAGCAGCTTAGGTGGCACTTACGAGCAGTACTTC. Translated: CASSLGGTYEQYF. Using reference TRBV7-9 and TRBJ2-7 for the parts outside the CDR3, the full variable domain is DTGVSQNPRHKITKRGQNVTFRCDPISEHNRLYWYRQTLGQGPEFLTYFQNEAQLEKSRLLSDRFSAERPKGSFSTLEIQRTEQGDSAMYLCASSLGGTYEQYFGPGTRLTVT.

This clonotype was seen ten or more times. The chain couples TRBV28 to TRBJ2-7; D not resolved. The CDR3 consists of 15 residues. Germline V gene lookup returns CDR1 MDHEN and CDR2 SYDVKM. V was pared by 8 bases and J by 5 bases, with 22 bases between. The CDR3 DNA is TGTGCCAGCCATCCGTACCGGGCCCCAAGGGACGAGCAGTACTTC. Protein sequence: CASHPYRAPRDEQYF.

This clonotype was detected many times. This chain uses TRBV5-1 with TRBJ2-7, with a weak D call TRBD2 (7 bases). CDR1 is SGHRS and CDR2 is YFSETQ in the germline V gene. Trimming cost V 4 bases and J 5 bases, with 10 bases left between them. The CDR3 spans 12 residues. Here the CDR3 DNA reads TGCGCCAGCAGCGGGGGGGCCGACGAGCAGTACTTC. This sequence encodes CASSGGADEQYF.